Listed below are T cell receptor beta chains from one sample, sequenced in a study of T cells in Graves' hyperthyroidism and ophthalmopathy. TCRdb itself ran the multiplex PCR reads through MiXCR, one entry per CDR3 protein. Here the sample spans some 760,000 distinct CDR3 sequences, 13% to 15% being singletons. Sequencing was done on a sample of blood. The origin of the receptors is a woman between 18 and 29 years old with Graves' hyperthyroidism. The CDR3 runs from the conserved cysteine through the conserved F or W. Expanded clones are given a class, and other clones once, few, many or no size at all.

CDR3 protein: CASSLGHGPYSTYEQYF; clone size: many; V gene: TRBV12-3/TRBV12-4; J gene: TRBJ2-7
CDR3 protein: CASSVLYGQNNEQFF; clone size: .; V gene: TRBV2; J gene: TRBJ2-1
CDR3 protein: CASSFWLPPRLAGAKAKNIQYF; clone size: few; V gene: TRBV12-3/TRBV12-4; J gene: TRBJ2-4
CDR3 protein: CASSSGTRIYNEQFF; clone size: few; V gene: TRBV27; J gene: TRBJ2-1
CDR3 protein: CASSRGGGVETQYF; clone size: many; V gene: TRBV7-2; J gene: TRBJ2-5
CDR3 protein: CASSFPDPRQGNTEAFF; clone size: few; V gene: TRBV7-9; J gene: TRBJ1-1
CDR3 protein: CASSLEGPGYTF; clone size: .; V gene: TRBV5-1; J gene: TRBJ1-2
CDR3 protein: CASSPGQGISEQYF; clone size: many; V gene: TRBV2; J gene: TRBJ2-7
CDR3 protein: CAISDSQGYNEQFF; clone size: .; V gene: TRBV10-3; J gene: TRBJ2-1
CDR3 protein: CASSSESSGNVQETQYF; clone size: many; V gene: TRBV6-1; J gene: TRBJ2-5
CDR3 protein: CASSQVLKGYEQYF; clone size: many; V gene: TRBV7-9; J gene: TRBJ2-7
CDR3 protein: CASSVRGILGEKLFF; clone size: .; V gene: TRBV2; J gene: TRBJ1-4
CDR3 protein: CASSKMSSYEQYF; clone size: many; V gene: TRBV11-2; J gene: TRBJ2-7
CDR3 protein: CASSESGLGTEAFF; clone size: many; V gene: TRBV10-1; J gene: TRBJ1-1
CDR3 protein: CASSLVAGRFNEQFF; clone size: many; V gene: TRBV7-9; J gene: TRBJ2-1
CDR3 protein: CASSVRGAGEQYF; clone size: .; V gene: TRBV2; J gene: TRBJ2-7
CDR3 protein: CSVGETGSYEQYF; clone size: .; V gene: TRBV29-1; J gene: TRBJ2-7
CDR3 protein: CAISGVITSPETQYF; clone size: .; V gene: TRBV10-3; J gene: TRBJ2-5
CDR3 protein: CASSQDRRGTEAFF; clone size: few; V gene: TRBV4-1; J gene: TRBJ1-1
CDR3 protein: CASSATSAQKYFGAGTPYGYTF; clone size: .; V gene: TRBV2; J gene: TRBJ1-2
CDR3 protein: CASSARVPKGTEAFF; clone size: many; V gene: TRBV2; J gene: TRBJ1-1
CDR3 protein: CASSEHGTVTYEQYF; clone size: many; V gene: TRBV6-1; J gene: TRBJ2-7
CDR3 protein: CASSQDMGHPWFPPTAFF; clone size: few; V gene: TRBV14; J gene: TRBJ1-1
CDR3 protein: CASSPMEGNYEQYF; clone size: many; V gene: TRBV18; J gene: TRBJ2-7
CDR3 protein: CASSQVTGTRYEQYF; clone size: few; V gene: TRBV4-1; J gene: TRBJ2-7
CDR3 protein: CASSQDPPGTSGYNEQFF; clone size: few; V gene: TRBV4-3; J gene: TRBJ2-1
CDR3 protein: CATNDSAGTSYEQYF; clone size: .; V gene: TRBV24-1; J gene: TRBJ2-7
CDR3 protein: CASSIRSGLNGYTF; clone size: .; V gene: TRBV19; J gene: TRBJ1-2
CDR3 protein: CASSRDRVRSEAFF; clone size: many; V gene: TRBV2; J gene: TRBJ1-1
CDR3 protein: CASSHLWGEMNTEAFF; clone size: many; V gene: TRBV7-9; J gene: TRBJ1-1
CDR3 protein: CASRQGSAKNIQYF; clone size: many; V gene: TRBV28; J gene: TRBJ2-4
CDR3 protein: CSARTGTSGNPNEQFF; clone size: .; V gene: TRBV20-1; J gene: TRBJ2-1
CDR3 protein: CASSLGRGANEQYF; clone size: .; V gene: TRBV12-3/TRBV12-4; J gene: TRBJ2-7
CDR3 protein: CASSSRWGSLAAVAGELFF; clone size: many; V gene: TRBV11-3; J gene: TRBJ2-2
CDR3 protein: CAQFLAETQYF; clone size: .; V gene: TRBV30; J gene: TRBJ2-5
CDR3 protein: CASSGDSDYQPQHF; clone size: .; V gene: TRBV2; J gene: TRBJ1-5
CDR3 protein: CASSFPRQPETSGPEGLTDTQYF; clone size: many; V gene: TRBV28; J gene: TRBJ2-3
CDR3 protein: CASSLGGLAFGGAQYF; clone size: .; V gene: TRBV7-9; J gene: TRBJ2-5
CDR3 protein: CASTQGTGDEHEQFF; clone size: many; V gene: TRBV6-1; J gene: TRBJ2-1
CDR3 protein: CASTLRTSGNQDTQYF; clone size: many; V gene: TRBV28; J gene: TRBJ2-3
CDR3 protein: CASGGVGYSNQPQHF; clone size: few; V gene: TRBV6-2/TRBV6-3; J gene: TRBJ1-5
CDR3 protein: CASSWGTGFEKLFF; clone size: .; V gene: TRBV7-9; J gene: TRBJ1-4
CDR3 protein: CASSLGPWLNTEAFF; clone size: many; V gene: TRBV7-2; J gene: TRBJ1-1
CDR3 protein: CASSQDRGRGTQYF; clone size: few; V gene: TRBV4-1; J gene: TRBJ2-5
CDR3 protein: CASSVAGRTRGEQYF; clone size: .; V gene: TRBV7-9; J gene: TRBJ2-7